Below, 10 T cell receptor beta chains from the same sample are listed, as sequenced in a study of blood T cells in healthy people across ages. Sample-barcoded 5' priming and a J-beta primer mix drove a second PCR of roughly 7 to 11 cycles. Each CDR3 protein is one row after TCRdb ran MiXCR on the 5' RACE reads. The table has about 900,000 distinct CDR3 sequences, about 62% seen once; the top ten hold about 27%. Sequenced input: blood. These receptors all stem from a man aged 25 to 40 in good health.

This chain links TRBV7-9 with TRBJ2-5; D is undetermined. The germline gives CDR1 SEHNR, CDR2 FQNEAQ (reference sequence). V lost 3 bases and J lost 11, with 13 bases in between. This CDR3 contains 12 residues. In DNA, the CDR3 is TGTGCCAGCAGCTTTATCCTATCTGAGCAGTACTTC. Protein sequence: CASSFILSEQYF.

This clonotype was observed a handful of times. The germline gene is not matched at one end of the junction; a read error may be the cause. The CDR3 nucleotides are TGTGCCAGCAGTTTAGCTGGACAGGGGTCCTACGAGCAGTACTTC. The encoded protein is CASSLAGQGSYEQYF. The genes are TRBV7-9 and TRBJ2-7; 9 positions agree with TRBD1. Looked up from germline, CDR1 is SEHNR and CDR2 is FQNEAQ (reference sequence). The CDR3 has 15 residues.

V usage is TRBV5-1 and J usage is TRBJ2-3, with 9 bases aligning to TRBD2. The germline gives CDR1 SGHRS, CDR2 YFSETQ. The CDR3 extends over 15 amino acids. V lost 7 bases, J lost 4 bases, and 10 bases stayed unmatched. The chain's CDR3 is CASRPPSGGPDTQYF. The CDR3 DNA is TGCGCCAGCCGCCCCCCCAGCGGGGGGCCAGATACGCAGTATTTT.

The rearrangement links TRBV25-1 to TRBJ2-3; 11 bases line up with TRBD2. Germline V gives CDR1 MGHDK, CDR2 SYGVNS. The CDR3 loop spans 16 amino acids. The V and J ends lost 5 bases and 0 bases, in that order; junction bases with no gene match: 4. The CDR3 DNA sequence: TGTGCCAGCAGTCCGACTAGCGGGGCGAGCACAGATACGCAGTATTTT. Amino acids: CASSPTSGASTDTQYF. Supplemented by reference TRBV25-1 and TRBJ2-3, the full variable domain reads EADIYQTPRYLVIGTGKKITLECSQTMGHDKMYWYQQDPGMELHLIHYSYGVNSTEKGDLSSESTVSRIRTEHFPLTLESARPSHTSQYLCASSPTSGASTDTQYFGPGTRLTVL.

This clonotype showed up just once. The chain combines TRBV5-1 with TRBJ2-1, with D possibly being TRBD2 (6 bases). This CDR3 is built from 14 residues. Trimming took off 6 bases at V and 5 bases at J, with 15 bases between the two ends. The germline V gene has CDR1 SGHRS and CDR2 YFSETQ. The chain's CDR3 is CASKEGRANNEQFF. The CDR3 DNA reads TGCGCCAGCAAGGAGGGACGGGCGAACAATGAGCAGTTCTTC.

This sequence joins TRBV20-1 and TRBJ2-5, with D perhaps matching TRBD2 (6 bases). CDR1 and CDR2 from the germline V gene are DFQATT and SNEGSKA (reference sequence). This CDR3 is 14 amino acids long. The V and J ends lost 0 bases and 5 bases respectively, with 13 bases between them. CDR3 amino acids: CSARDGGGTETQYF. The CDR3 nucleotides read TGCAGTGCTAGAGATGGAGGAGGGACGGAGACCCAGTACTTC.

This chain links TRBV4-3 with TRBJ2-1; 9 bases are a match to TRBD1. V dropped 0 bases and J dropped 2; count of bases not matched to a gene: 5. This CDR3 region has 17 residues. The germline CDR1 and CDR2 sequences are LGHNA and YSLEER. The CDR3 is CASSQDPWTGAYNEQFF. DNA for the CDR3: TGCGCCAGCAGCCAAGACCCTTGGACAGGGGCCTACAATGAGCAGTTCTTC.

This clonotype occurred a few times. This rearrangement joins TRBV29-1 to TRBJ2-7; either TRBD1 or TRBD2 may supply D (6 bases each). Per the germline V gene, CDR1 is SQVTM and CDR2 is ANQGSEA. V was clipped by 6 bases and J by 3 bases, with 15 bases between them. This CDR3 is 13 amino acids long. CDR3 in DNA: TGCAGCGTACTCGGGGGCCAGGACTACGAGCAGTACTTC. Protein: CSVLGGQDYEQYF.

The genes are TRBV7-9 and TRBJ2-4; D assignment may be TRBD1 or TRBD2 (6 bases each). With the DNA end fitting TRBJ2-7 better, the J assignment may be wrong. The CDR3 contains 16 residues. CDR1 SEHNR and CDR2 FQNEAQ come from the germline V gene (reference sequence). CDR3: CASSLGGGPSLYEQYF. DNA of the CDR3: TGTGCCAGCAGCCTCGGAGGGGGGCCTTCCCTATACGAGCAGTACTTC.

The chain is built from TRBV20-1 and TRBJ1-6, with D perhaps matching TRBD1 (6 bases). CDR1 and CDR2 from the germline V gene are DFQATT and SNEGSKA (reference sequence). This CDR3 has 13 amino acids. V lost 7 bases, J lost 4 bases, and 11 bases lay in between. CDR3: CSVEQGYNSPLHF. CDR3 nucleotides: TGCAGTGTTGAGCAGGGGTATAATTCACCCCTCCACTTT.